Sequencing of this T cell receptor (beta chain) was carried out in a study of CD8+ T cells in alopecia areata (dated by TCRdb to between 2017 and 2018). In terms of the full investigation: The study used high-throughput TCRbeta sequencing to examine T cell clonal expansion in alopecia areata, in both the C3H/HeJ mouse model and human patients. Scalp tissue and sorted CD4+ and CD8+ peripheral blood T cells from patchy and totalis/universalis alopecia areata patients and from healthy controls were covered by human TCRbeta sequencing. Scalp clonality was compared across normal scalp (n=4), patchy alopecia areata scalp (n=8), and alopecia totalis/universalis scalp (n=8). RNA came from the PAXgene miRNA kit for fixed scalp, the miRNeasy kit for PBMCs, and the RNeasy kit for mouse skin. immunoSEQ multiplex PCR using 35 Vbeta forward primers and 13 Jbeta reverse primers was used to amplify TCRbeta CDR3 regions. Paper-wide results and their limitations: Lesional scalp, especially in alopecia totalis/universalis, showed higher clonality and more expanded CD8+ clones than normal scalp, suggesting antigenic drive. Resident alphabeta T cells in normal human skin are also sequenced, complicating scalp TCR repertoire analysis, unlike mouse skin dominated by gammadelta T cells. Shared TCR sequences between patients were less evident than in mice, which may be partly attributable to HLA diversity in the patient population.

From alopecia areata patients, peripheral blood was collected along with lesional scalp punch biopsies. After PBMCs were isolated by density centrifugation and stained for CD3, CD4 and CD8, a FACSAria was used to sort CD4+ and CD8+ T cells. Alopecia areata patients who were not treated were recruited through a multicenter biomarker study. In five patients from the biomarker study, the blood CD8+ T cells went through an additional sort into NKG2D-low and NKG2D-high fractions. As to this clone: Its cognate antigen has yet to be identified. Base qualities are not at hand, and no much larger clone is one base apart.

Receptors were amplified or captured by the immunoSEQ multiplex PCR assay. For TCR sequencing, RNA was extracted from every sample and reverse transcribed into cDNA to serve as template. SuperScript III was used for first-strand cDNA synthesis, primed with a 2:1 mix of oligo-dT and random hexamers. Amplification bias was assessed with a synthetic immune receptor repertoire, and residual bias was removed computationally. In the original analysis: Raw reads were preprocessed to remove errors, and CDR3 was defined by IMGT conventions from the conserved cysteine to phenylalanine. To get clonality, Shannon entropy was normalized by log2 of the number of productive unique TCRs and the result was subtracted from 1. CD4 or CD8 identity of scalp clones was inferred by cross-referencing scalp TCRbeta sequences with sorted blood CD4 and CD8 repertoires. The table comes from immuneACCESS by way of TCRdb, which keeps in-frame sequences with V and J called. Part of the clones is missing from these tables; in studies checked, under half for an unresolved V gene and the rest for unknown reasons. That table is the source of V, J and clone size, and D and trimming were worked out from the DNA. This sample is represented by roughly 60,000 clones; roughly 46% of them were singletons. The top ten clones comprise roughly half of the sample.

Its CDR3 holds 16 amino acids, cysteine through phenylalanine. The DNA shown is the 48-base CDR3, in frame from base 1. Trimmed from V: 4 bases; trimmed from J: 3 bases; junction bases lacking a gene match: 9. Per the germline V gene, SQVTM is the CDR1 and ANQGSEA is the CDR2. The TCR comes from a human donor with alopecia areata. The V gene is TRBV29-1 and the J gene is TRBJ2-1, and 10 junction bases match TRBD2. The sequencing sample was made of NKG2D-low CD8+ T cells sorted from blood. The sample's cell subset or site label, decoded: sorted CD8+ NKG2D-low blood T cells. The CDR3 has the sequence CSVAASGRANYNEQFF. The DNA sequence reads TGCAGCGTTGCCGCCAGCGGGAGGGCGAACTACAATGAGCAGTTCTTC.